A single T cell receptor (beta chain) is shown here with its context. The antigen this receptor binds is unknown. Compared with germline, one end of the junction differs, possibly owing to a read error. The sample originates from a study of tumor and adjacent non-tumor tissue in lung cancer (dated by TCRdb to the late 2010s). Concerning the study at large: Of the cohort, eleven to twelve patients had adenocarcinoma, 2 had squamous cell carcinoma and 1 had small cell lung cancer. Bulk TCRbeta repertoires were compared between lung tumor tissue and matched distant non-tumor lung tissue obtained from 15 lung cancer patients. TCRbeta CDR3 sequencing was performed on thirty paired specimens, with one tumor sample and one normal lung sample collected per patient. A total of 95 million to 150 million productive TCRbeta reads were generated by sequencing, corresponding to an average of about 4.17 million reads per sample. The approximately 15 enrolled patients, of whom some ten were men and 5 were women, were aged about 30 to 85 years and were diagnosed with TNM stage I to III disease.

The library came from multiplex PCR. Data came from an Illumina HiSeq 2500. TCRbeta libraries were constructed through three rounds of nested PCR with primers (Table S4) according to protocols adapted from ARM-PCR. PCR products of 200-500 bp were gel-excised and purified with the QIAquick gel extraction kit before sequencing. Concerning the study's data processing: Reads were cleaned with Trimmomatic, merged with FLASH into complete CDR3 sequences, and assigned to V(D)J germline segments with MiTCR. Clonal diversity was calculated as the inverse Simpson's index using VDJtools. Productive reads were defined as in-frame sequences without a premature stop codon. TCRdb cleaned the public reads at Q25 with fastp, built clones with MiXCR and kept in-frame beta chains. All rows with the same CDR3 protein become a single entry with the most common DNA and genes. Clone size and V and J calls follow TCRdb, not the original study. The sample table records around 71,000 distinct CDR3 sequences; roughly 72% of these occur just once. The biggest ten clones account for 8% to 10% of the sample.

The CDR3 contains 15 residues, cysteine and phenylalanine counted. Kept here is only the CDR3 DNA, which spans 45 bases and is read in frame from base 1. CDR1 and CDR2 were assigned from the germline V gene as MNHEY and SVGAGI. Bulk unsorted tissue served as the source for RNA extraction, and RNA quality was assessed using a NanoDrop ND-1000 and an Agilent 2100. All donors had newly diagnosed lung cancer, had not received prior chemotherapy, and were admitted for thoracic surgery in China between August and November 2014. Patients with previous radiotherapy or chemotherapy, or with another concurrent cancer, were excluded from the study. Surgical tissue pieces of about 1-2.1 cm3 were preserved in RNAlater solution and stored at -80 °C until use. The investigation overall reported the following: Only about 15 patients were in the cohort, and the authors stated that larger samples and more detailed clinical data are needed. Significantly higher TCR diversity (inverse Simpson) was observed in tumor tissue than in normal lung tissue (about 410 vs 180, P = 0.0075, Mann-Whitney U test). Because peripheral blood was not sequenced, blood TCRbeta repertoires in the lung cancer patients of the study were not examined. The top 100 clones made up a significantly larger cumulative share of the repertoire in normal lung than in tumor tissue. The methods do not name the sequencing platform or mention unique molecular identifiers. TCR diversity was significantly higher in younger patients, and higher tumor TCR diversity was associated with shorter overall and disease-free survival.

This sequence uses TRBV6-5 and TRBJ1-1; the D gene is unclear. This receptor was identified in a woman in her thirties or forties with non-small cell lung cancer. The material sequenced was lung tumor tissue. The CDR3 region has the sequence CARHPRGFLNTESFF. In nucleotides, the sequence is TGTGCCCGTCACCCGCGGGGTTTTCTGAACACTGAATCTTTCTTT.